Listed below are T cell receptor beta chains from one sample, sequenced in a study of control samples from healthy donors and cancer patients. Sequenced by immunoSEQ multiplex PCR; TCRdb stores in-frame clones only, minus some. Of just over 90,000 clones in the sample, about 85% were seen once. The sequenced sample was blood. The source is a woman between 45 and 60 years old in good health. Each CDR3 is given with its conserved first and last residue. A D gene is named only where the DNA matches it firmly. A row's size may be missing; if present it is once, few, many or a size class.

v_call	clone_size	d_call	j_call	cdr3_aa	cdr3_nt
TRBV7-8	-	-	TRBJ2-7	CASSERRDSLTYF	TGTGCCAGCTCCGAGAGGCGGGACTCACTTACGTACTTC
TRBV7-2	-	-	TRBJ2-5	CASSRRSQETQYF	TGTGCCAGCAGCAGAAGGTCCCAAGAGACCCAGTACTTC
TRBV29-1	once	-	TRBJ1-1	CSSGSRNTEAFF	TGCAGCTCTGGGTCCCGCAACACTGAAGCTTTCTTT
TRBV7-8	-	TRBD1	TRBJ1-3	CASSRRQGAGNTIYF	TGTGCCAGCAGCCGGCGACAGGGGGCTGGAAACACCATATATTTT
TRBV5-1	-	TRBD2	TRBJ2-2	CASSPGTSSGELFF	TGCGCCAGCAGCCCGGGGACTAGCTCCGGGGAGCTGTTTTTT
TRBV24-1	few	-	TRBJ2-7	CAADRVFYEQYF	TGTGCCGCGGACCGGGTCTTCTACGAGCAGTACTTC
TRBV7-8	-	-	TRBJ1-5	CASSLDNNQPQHF	TGTGCCAGCAGCTTAGACAACAATCAGCCCCAGCATTTT
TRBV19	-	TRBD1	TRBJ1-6	CASRETGVSPLHF	TGTGCCAGTAGGGAAACAGGGGTTTCACCCCTCCACTTT
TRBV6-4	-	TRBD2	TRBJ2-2	CASSDSRLAGLAGELFF	TGTGCCAGCAGTGACTCGAGACTAGCGGGGTTGGCCGGGGAGCTGTTTTTT
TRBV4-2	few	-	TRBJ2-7	CASSQDSRAVSYEQYF	TGTGCCAGCAGCCAAGATAGCCGAGCGGTGTCCTACGAGCAGTACTTC
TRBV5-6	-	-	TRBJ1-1	CASSLNRRNTEAFF	TGTGCCAGCAGCTTGAACAGGAGGAACACTGAAGCTTTCTTT
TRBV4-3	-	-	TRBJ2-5	CASSQGTFEAETQYF	TGCGCCAGCAGCCAAGGGACATTCGAAGCGGAGACCCAGTACTTC
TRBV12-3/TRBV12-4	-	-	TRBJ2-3	CASSSINDTQYF	TGTGCCAGCAGTTCGATCAACGATACGCAGTATTTT
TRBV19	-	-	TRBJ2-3	CASSTGTYHTDTQYF	TGTGCCAGTAGTACCGGGACGTACCATACAGATACGCAGTATTTT
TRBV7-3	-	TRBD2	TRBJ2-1	CASSLGTSFDNEQFF	TGTGCCAGCAGCTTAGGGACTAGCTTTGACAATGAGCAGTTCTTC
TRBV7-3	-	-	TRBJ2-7	CASSLQGGSSYEQYF	TGTGCCAGCAGCCTTCAGGGGGGGTCGTCCTACGAGCAGTACTTC
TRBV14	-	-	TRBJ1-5	CASSQVTGRKNQPQHF	TGTGCCAGCAGCCAAGTAACCGGGCGGAAAAATCAGCCCCAGCATTTT
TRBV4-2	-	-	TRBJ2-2	CASSQYGGYTGELFF	TGTGCCAGCAGCCAATACGGAGGGTACACCGGGGAGCTGTTTTTT
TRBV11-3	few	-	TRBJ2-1	CASSFSAATYNEQFF	TGTGCCAGCAGTTTTAGCGCTGCTACCTACAATGAGCAGTTCTTC
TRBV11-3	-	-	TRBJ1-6	CASSLEGPNSPLHF	TGTGCCAGCAGCTTAGAGGGCCCTAATTCACCCCTCCACTTT
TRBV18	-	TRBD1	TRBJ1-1	CASSPSTGEGTEAFF	TGTGCCAGCTCACCATCCACAGGGGAGGGCACTGAAGCTTTCTTT
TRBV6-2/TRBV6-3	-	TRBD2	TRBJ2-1	CASSYSGLAGVYNEQFF	TGTGCCAGCAGTTACTCGGGACTAGCGGGAGTATACAATGAGCAGTTCTTC
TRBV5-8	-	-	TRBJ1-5	CASSLHRNNQPQHF	TGTGCCAGCAGCTTGCACAGAAACAATCAGCCCCAGCATTTT
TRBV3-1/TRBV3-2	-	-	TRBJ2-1	CASSPSGRSSYNEQFF	TGTGCCAGCAGCCCATCGGGACGGAGCTCCTACAATGAGCAGTTCTTC
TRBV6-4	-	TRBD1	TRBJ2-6	CASSPTGDSGANVLTF	TGTGCCAGCAGCCCGACAGGGGATTCTGGGGCCAACGTCCTGACTTTC
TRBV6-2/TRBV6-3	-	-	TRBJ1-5	CASSYRGDRNQPQHF	TGTGCCAGCAGTTATCGGGGGGACCGCAATCAGCCCCAGCATTTT
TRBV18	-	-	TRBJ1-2	CASSPETRGHGYTF	TGTGCCAGCTCCCCCGAGACAAGGGGCCATGGCTACACCTTC
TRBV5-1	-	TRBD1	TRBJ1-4	CASSFGDRDNEKLFF	TGCGCCAGCAGCTTTGGGGACAGGGATAATGAAAAACTGTTTTTT
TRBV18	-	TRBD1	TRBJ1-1	CASSTTDRVRTEAFF	TGTGCCAGCTCAACTACGGACAGGGTACGAACTGAAGCTTTCTTT